The entry below describes one T cell receptor beta chain. The data belong to a study of blood T cell repertoires in COVID-19. About the research overall: The analysed material was cDNA or gDNA that came from T cells, B-cell-depleted T cells, or PBMCs.

Authors' methods: From reference gene primer amplification, estimates of nucleated cell counts were derived. TCRdb keeps only in-frame clones here, not all; method: immunoSEQ multiplex PCR. For V, J and clone size, that table is used; D and trimming come from the DNA. The sample lists some 150,000 clones; around 90% were seen once. V gave up 6 bases and J gave up 3 bases, with 12 bases separating them. CDR1 LGHNT and CDR2 FRNRAP come from the germline V gene. CDR3 size: 14 residues. The sequenced material came from peripheral blood. This receptor was obtained from a woman aged 80 or older with acute or convalescent COVID-19. The genes are TRBV12-5 and TRBJ1-3; weak D call: TRBD1 (6 bases). The CDR3 bases are TGTGCTAGTGGGCAGGGGTCCTTTGGAAACACCATATATTTT. Amino acids: CASGQGSFGNTIYF.